The TCR beta chain described here comes from a study of blood T cell repertoires in COVID-19. How the authors handled the data: Amplification from reference gene primers served as the basis for estimated nucleated cell counts. Only in-frame clones appear in the TCRdb table, and some are missing; sequencing was by immunoSEQ multiplex PCR. The V and J calls and clone size come from that table; D and trimming were worked out from the DNA. The table records hundreds of thousands of clones, about 84% of them present only once. Assignments of participants to cohorts depended upon their own reported clinical history. V dropped 6 bases and J dropped 1 base, with 10 bases sitting between them. CDR1 and CDR2 (germline): WSHSY, SAAADI. This CDR3 has 14 amino acids.

The sequence was obtained from a man under 40 with acute COVID-19. The rearrangement joins TRBV10-2 to TRBJ1-5; no firm D call. The sequenced sample consisted of PBMCs or T cells enriched from blood (not recorded which). CDR3 DNA sequence: TGCGCCAGCAGCGACGCGGGAAGCAATCAGCCCCAGCATTTT. Translation: CASSDAGSNQPQHF.